These 26 T cell receptor beta chains share one sample of origin, sequenced in a study of blood T cell repertoires in COVID-19. TCRdb's table, derived via immunoSEQ multiplex PCR, lists solely in-frame clones and lacks some. The sample holds a few hundred thousand clones, about 90% seen once. The sequenced sample consisted of peripheral blood. The receptors stem from a woman in her fifties or sixties who had recovered from COVID-19.

The chain employs TRBV7-9 and TRBJ1-2; unclear D gene. V lost 3 bases to trimming and J lost 4 bases, with 6 bases between them. This CDR3 spans 12 amino acids. Per the germline V gene, CDR1 is SEHNR and CDR2 is FQNEAQ (reference sequence). In DNA form, the CDR3 reads TGTGCCAGCAGCTTCGACATCTATGGCTACACCTTC. Amino acid sequence: CASSFDIYGYTF.

The table lists this clone with a count of one. V and J are TRBV12-5 and TRBJ2-4; 9 positions agree with TRBD1. The CDR3 covers 17 residues. Per the germline V gene, CDR1 is LGHNT and CDR2 is FRNRAP. Unmatched junction bases numbered 6, after V lost 1 base and J lost 2 bases. The CDR3, as DNA: TGTGCTAGTGGTTTGGGAACAGGGGGCGTTCCCAAAAACATTCAGTACTTC. Its protein is CASGLGTGGVPKNIQYF.

CDR3: CASSPTVTYNEQFF. The CDR3 coding sequence is TGTGCCAGCTCACCCACAGTAACCTACAATGAGCAGTTCTTC. The rearrangement uses TRBV18 and TRBJ2-1; D unresolved. Germline CDR1 and CDR2: KGHSH and LQKENI. V was clipped by 3 bases and J by 2 bases, with 8 bases between them. The CDR3 covers 14 residues.

The chain couples TRBV7-2 to TRBJ1-3; D not resolved. Germline values: CDR1 SGHTA, CDR2 FQGNSA. The CDR3 runs to 13 residues. Trimming stripped 4 bases from V and 7 bases from J, with 11 bases between. CDR3 bases: TGTGCCAGCAGCTCACCCTCTACCAACACCATATATTTT. It yields the protein CASSSPSTNTIYF.

Comment on this clone: At the DNA level, this CDR3 is encoded by other sequences in the same sample as well. The CDR3: CSASLGGETQYF. The CDR3 DNA sequence: TGCAGTGCTAGTTTAGGGGGAGAGACCCAGTACTTC. The chain recombines TRBV20-1 with TRBJ2-5; maybe TRBD1 (6 bases). Trimming pared 3 bases from V and 4 bases from J, leaving 9 bases between. Germline assignment: CDR1 DFQATT and CDR2 SNEGSKA (reference sequence). The CDR3 is 12 amino acids.

The CDR3 here is CAIRGQGESVGYTF. In nucleotides, the CDR3 is TGTGCCATCAGGGGACAGGGGGAATCGGTTGGCTACACCTTC. The chain carries TRBV10-3 and TRBJ1-2; 11 bases fit TRBD1. The junction had 7 bases not matched to a gene; V was cut back by 6 bases and J by 7 bases. Germline assignment: CDR1 ENHRY and CDR2 SYGVKD. The CDR3 runs to 14 residues.

This CDR3 is CASSAPGQGKAQYF. The DNA for the CDR3 is TGTGCCAGCAGCGCACCGGGACAGGGGAAGGCCCAGTACTTC. The chain combines TRBV9 with TRBJ2-5; 10 bases match TRBD1. This CDR3 has 14 amino acids. Germline V gives CDR1 SGDLS, CDR2 YYNGEE. V was pared by 3 bases and J by 9 bases, with 8 bases of the junction left unmatched.

The gene calls are TRBV24-1 and TRBJ2-3; 13 positions agree with TRBD2. This CDR3 is 17 amino acids long. V was clipped by 5 bases and J by 2 bases; unmatched bases: 6. Germline values: CDR1 KGHDR, CDR2 SFDVKD. Here the CDR3 DNA reads TGTGCCACCAGTGGTGGACTAGCGGGAGTCTCCACAGATACGCAGTATTTT. It yields the protein CATSGGLAGVSTDTQYF.

In this sample, this clone turned up once. The gene calls are TRBV20-1 and TRBJ1-6; TRBD1 might be the D (5 bases). This CDR3 has 15 residues. With 3 bases removed from V and 3 bases from J, the gap between germline ends came to 12 bases. The V gene's germline CDR1 is DFQATT and CDR2 SNEGSKA (reference sequence). This chain's CDR3 is CSASQGSLYNSPLHF. The DNA for the CDR3 is TGCAGTGCTAGTCAGGGCAGTCTCTATAATTCACCCCTCCACTTT.

This chain connects TRBV6-2 or TRBV6-3 to TRBJ1-4; D is undetermined. This CDR3 has 17 amino acids. Per the germline V gene, CDR1 is MNHEY and CDR2 is SVGEGT. V was pared by 2 bases and J by 2 bases, with 15 bases between. CDR3 nucleotides: TGTGCCAGCAGTTACCCCGGATTGTTGGAGACTAATGAAAAACTGTTTTTT. Amino acids: CASSYPGLLETNEKLFF.

The sample holds a few counts of this clone. This chain connects TRBV27 to TRBJ2-1; TRBD1 might be the D (5 bases). CDR1 MNHEY and CDR2 SMNVEV come from the germline V gene (reference sequence). The CDR3 runs to 14 residues. Trimming took 9 bases from V and 0 from J, leaving 12 bases between them. In DNA, the CDR3 is TGTGCCAGTAGTAGGGGCAGCTCCTACAATGAGCAGTTCTTC. Protein: CASSRGSSYNEQFF.

V usage is TRBV15 and J usage is TRBJ2-7, with a tentative D call TRBD1 (6 bases). The germline CDR1 and CDR2 sequences are LNHNV and YYDKDF (reference sequence). The CDR3 is 15 residues long. The ends were cut back, 0 bases at V and 3 bases at J, with 12 bases in the middle. As DNA, the CDR3 is TGTGCCACCAGCAGAGATTTAGGGGGAAACTACGAGCAGTACTTC. The encoded protein is CATSRDLGGNYEQYF.

V and J are TRBV3-1 (or the pseudogene TRBV3-2) and TRBJ2-1; 12 bases fit TRBD2. The CDR3 loop spans 14 amino acids. Germline CDR1 and CDR2: LGHDT and YNNKEL (reference sequence). The trim removed 3 bases at V and 8 bases at J, leaving 2 bases unmatched. For the CDR3, the DNA is TGTGCCAGCAGCCAGAGACTAGCGGGAGATGAGCAGTTCTTC. It codes for CASSQRLAGDEQFF.

The chain has TRBV2 and TRBJ1-2, with D perhaps TRBD1 (5 bases). Germline CDR1 reads SNHLY; CDR2 reads FYNNEI. V lost 7 bases and J lost 5, with 20 bases in between. The CDR3 extends over 15 amino acids. CDR3 amino acids: CASIEGLGRRYGYTF. CDR3 in DNA: TGTGCCAGCATCGAAGGGTTGGGGCGACGGTATGGCTACACCTTC. The complete variable domain, with remaining parts taken from reference TRBV2 and TRBJ1-2, reads EPEVTQTPSHQVTQMGQEVILRCVPISNHLYFYWYRQILGQKVEFLVSFYNNEISEKSEIFDDQFSVERPDGSNFTLKIRSTKLEDSAMYFCASIEGLGRRYGYTFGSGTRLTVV.

The chain combines TRBV25-1 with TRBJ1-1, with D possibly being TRBD1 (6 bases). Trimming pared 1 base from V and 0 bases from J, leaving 15 bases between. This CDR3 has 17 residues. CDR1 MGHDK and CDR2 SYGVNS come from the germline V gene. The CDR3 is CASSEWGRGYMNTEAFF. CDR3 sequence (DNA): TGTGCCAGCAGTGAATGGGGGAGGGGGTATATGAACACTGAAGCTTTCTTT. Drawing the rest from reference TRBV25-1 and TRBJ1-1, the complete variable domain is EADIYQTPRYLVIGTGKKITLECSQTMGHDKMYWYQQDPGMELHLIHYSYGVNSTEKGDLSSESTVSRIRTEHFPLTLESARPSHTSQYLCASSEWGRGYMNTEAFFGQGTRLTVV.

The rearrangement links TRBV19 to TRBJ1-1; D might be TRBD1 (5 bases). V was shortened by 5 bases and J by 10 bases, with 14 bases between the two germline ends. Germline V CDR1 and CDR2: LNHDA, SQIVND (reference sequence). CDR3 length: 12 residues. The CDR3 coding sequence is TGTGCCAGTAGTGGGCAGGGCGGGAGAGCTTTCTTT. Translating gives CASSGQGGRAFF.

This rearrangement joins TRBV11-3 to TRBJ2-1; the match to TRBD2 covers 7 bases. This CDR3 spans 14 amino acids. CDR1 is SGHNT and CDR2 is YENEEA in the germline V gene. V was clipped by 4 bases and J by 7 bases; unmatched bases: 7. The CDR3 region is CASSSRDYTNEQFF. The CDR3 DNA is TGTGCCAGCAGCTCCCGGGACTATACAAATGAGCAGTTCTTC.

The CDR3 loop is CASINQGLNTGELFF. In nucleotides, the CDR3 is TGTGCCAGCATAAATCAAGGACTAAACACCGGGGAGCTGTTTTTT. The chain employs TRBV2 and TRBJ2-2, with a tentative D call TRBD2 (6 bases). The CDR3 is 15 residues long. V shed 7 bases and J shed 2 bases, with 14 bases lying between them. The germline V gene encodes CDR1 SNHLY and CDR2 FYNNEI.

This clone was observed once. This chain links TRBV19 with TRBJ1-4; 7 bases align to TRBD1. The CDR3 covers 15 residues. The germline gives CDR1 LNHDA, CDR2 SQIVND (reference sequence). The V gene end was trimmed by 9 bases and the J gene end by 5 bases; junction bases not matched to a gene: 12. CDR3 loop: CASSLETGQNEKLFF. Here the CDR3 DNA reads TGTGCCAGCTCACTTGAGACAGGGCAAAATGAAAAACTGTTTTTT.

The chain combines TRBV5-1 with TRBJ2-7, with 8 nucleotides matching TRBD1. After removal of 4 bases from V and 3 bases from J, the junction contained 6 bases not matched to a gene. Looked up from germline, CDR1 is SGHRS and CDR2 is YFSETQ. The CDR3 totals 14 residues. Here the CDR3 DNA reads TGCGCCAGCAGCGGTGGACAGGGAGGCTACGAGCAGTACTTC. Protein: CASSGGQGGYEQYF.

J is TRBJ2-7 and V is TRBV5-4; 10 bases fit TRBD2. The germline V gene encodes CDR1 SGHNT and CDR2 YYREEE (reference sequence). V gave up 4 bases and J gave up 0 bases; unmatched junction bases: 1. There are 14 residues in the CDR3. The CDR3 coding sequence is TGTGCCAGCAGCCCTAGCGGGAGCTCCTACGAGCAGTACTTC. Translation gives CASSPSGSSYEQYF. Complete variable domain (other parts from reference TRBV5-4 and TRBJ2-7): ETGVTQSPTHLIKTRGQQVTLRCSSQSGHNTVSWYQQALGQGPQFIFQYYREEENGRGNFPPRFSGLQFPNYSSELNVNALELDDSALYLCASSPSGSSYEQYFGPGTRLTVT.

The chain links TRBV10-3 to TRBJ2-5, with D possibly matching TRBD1 (6 bases). Germline CDR1 ENHRY, CDR2 SYGVKD. The CDR3 length is 16 residues. V was cut by 4 bases and J by 5 bases, with 20 bases left in between. The CDR3 DNA follows: TGTGCCATCAGTGCGCCCGAACGTCAGGGGAGCGAGACCCAGTACTTC. It encodes CAISAPERQGSETQYF.

The gene calls are TRBV4-3 and TRBJ1-1; D unresolved. Germline CDR1 is LGHNA and CDR2 is YSLEER. This CDR3 contains 14 residues. Trimming took off 1 base at V and 1 base at J, with 7 bases between the two ends. CDR3 loop: CASSQVTENTEAFF. DNA for the CDR3: TGCGCCAGCAGCCAAGTTACAGAGAACACTGAAGCTTTCTTT.

The J gene is TRBJ2-2, the V gene TRBV11-3; no clear D. In germline, CDR1 is SGHNT, CDR2 YENEEA. This CDR3 is 16 amino acids long. V lost 5 bases and J 0 bases, leaving 13 bases between the germline ends. The CDR3 loop reads CASSRNQFTNTGELFF. The CDR3 nucleotides read TGTGCCAGCAGCCGTAACCAGTTTACGAACACCGGGGAGCTGTTTTTT.

There are a few counts of this clone. J is TRBJ2-7 and V is TRBV4-1; D unresolved. The CDR3 consists of 16 residues. Germline V gene lookup returns CDR1 MGHRA and CDR2 YSYEKL. The V end was cut by 1 base, the J end by 3 bases, with 16 bases between. As DNA, the CDR3 is TGCGCCAGCAGCCAAGGAGGAATGAGAGTACGCTACGAGCAGTACTTC. This translates into CASSQGGMRVRYEQYF.

This clone was counted a single time. This chain uses TRBV29-1 with TRBJ1-2, with D possibly being TRBD1 (5 bases). The CDR3 spans 15 residues. Per germline, CDR1 SQVTM and CDR2 ANQGSEA. Deletions cut 6 bases from V and 3 bases from J, with 20 bases between. The CDR3 DNA reads as TGCAGCGTGGGGGGGTCGGTAGCGCCCTACTATGGCTACACCTTC. As protein: CSVGGSVAPYYGYTF.